This T cell receptor (beta chain) was recovered during a study of human T cells and chemical hapten exposure. This clonotype has just a few counts. In TCRdb, the RACE reads were re-called with MiXCR into one record per CDR3 protein. This sample has under 400,000 distinct CDR3 sequences; 5.1% occur once, and the top ten carry 2.5% to 3%. This CDR3 contains 17 residues. V lost 5 bases and J lost 1, with 18 bases in between. Time point indicated: pre-sensitization, week 0. The treatment here: therapeutic diphenylcyclopropenone sensitization with weekly scalp DPC. This TCR was sampled from a woman in her fifties or sixties with alopecia areata. Some clones in this sample may be carry-over from other donors' samples. The chain recombines TRBV12-3 or TRBV12-4 with TRBJ2-1; no clear D gene. The material sequenced was whole blood, taken in connection with sensitization to the hapten diphenylcyclopropenone (DPC). CDR3 residues: CASSPQQGGRSYNEQFF. The CDR3 DNA follows: TGTGCCAGCAGTCCCCAACAAGGCGGCAGGTCCTACAATGAGCAGTTCTTC.